These T cell receptor beta chains were read from a single sample in a study of PD-L1 blockade in urothelial cancer. Sequenced by immunoSEQ multiplex PCR; TCRdb stores in-frame clones only, minus some. The sample includes 65,000 to 80,000 clones, around 80% seen only once; the top ten take roughly 4.5%. The input for sequencing was PBMCs, taken around atezolizumab (anti-PD-L1) treatment. These receptor sequences come from a man between 65 and 85 years old with urothelial cancer. CDR3s include the opening cysteine and the closing phenylalanine or tryptophan. Each record gives: clone size, J gene, V gene, D gene, CDR3 DNA, CDR3 protein. D genes are given only for firm matches. A clone size is listed for some rows: how often the clone was seen (once, few, many), or a class if it is expanded.

abundance: .; j_gene: TRBJ2-1; v_gene: TRBV6-1; d_gene: .; CDR3nt: TGTGCCAGCAGTCAGACCATACAGGGCGGCCAGTTCTTC; CDR3aa: CASSQTIQGGQFF
abundance: once; j_gene: TRBJ2-6; v_gene: TRBV27; d_gene: TRBD1; CDR3nt: TGTGCCAGCAGTCGACAGGGCCCTGGAGGGGCCAACGTCCTGACTTTC; CDR3aa: CASSRQGPGGANVLTF
abundance: .; j_gene: TRBJ2-7; v_gene: TRBV6-5; d_gene: TRBD2; CDR3nt: TGTGCCAGCAGGCCCAGCGGGATCATAAGCAACGAGCAGTACTTC; CDR3aa: CASRPSGIISNEQYF
abundance: .; j_gene: TRBJ1-2; v_gene: TRBV13; d_gene: .; CDR3nt: TGTGCCAGCAGCTTGGGAGGCTATGGCTACACCTTC; CDR3aa: CASSLGGYGYTF
abundance: .; j_gene: TRBJ1-1; v_gene: TRBV14; d_gene: .; CDR3nt: TGTGCCAGCAGCCGACAGGCTTGGAACACTGAAGCTTTCTTT; CDR3aa: CASSRQAWNTEAFF
abundance: .; j_gene: TRBJ2-1; v_gene: TRBV7-9; d_gene: TRBD2; CDR3nt: TGTGCCAGCAGCTTAGCGGCTAGCGGGAGCAATGAGCAGTTCTTC; CDR3aa: CASSLAASGSNEQFF
abundance: .; j_gene: TRBJ1-1; v_gene: TRBV5-1; d_gene: .; CDR3nt: TGCGCCAGCAGCTTGGCCAGAGGCAAGACGACGAACACTGAAGCTTTCTTT; CDR3aa: CASSLARGKTTNTEAFF
abundance: .; j_gene: TRBJ2-5; v_gene: TRBV5-1; d_gene: TRBD2; CDR3nt: TGCGCCAGCAGCCCCTGGGGGGGCCAAGAGACCCAGTACTTC; CDR3aa: CASSPWGGQETQYF
abundance: .; j_gene: TRBJ2-3; v_gene: TRBV5-6; d_gene: .; CDR3nt: TGTGCCAGCAGCTTAAGCCCAACTAGCACAGATACGCAGTATTTT; CDR3aa: CASSLSPTSTDTQYF
abundance: .; j_gene: TRBJ2-7; v_gene: TRBV19; d_gene: .; CDR3nt: TGTGCCAGTAGTATGGGCCTGACTACCTACGAGCAGTACTTC; CDR3aa: CASSMGLTTYEQYF
abundance: .; j_gene: TRBJ2-1; v_gene: TRBV7-9; d_gene: TRBD2; CDR3nt: TGTGCCAGCAGCTTAGCCACTAGCGGGGTAAATGAGCAGTTCTTC; CDR3aa: CASSLATSGVNEQFF
abundance: .; j_gene: TRBJ1-5; v_gene: TRBV2; d_gene: TRBD1; CDR3nt: TGTGCCAGCCGACAGGGTGGGGCGAATCAGCCCCAGCATTTT; CDR3aa: CASRQGGANQPQHF
abundance: .; j_gene: TRBJ2-3; v_gene: TRBV5-1; d_gene: .; CDR3nt: TGCGCCAGCAGCTTGTGGAGCGGAGGGGGGGCAGATACGCAGTATTTT; CDR3aa: CASSLWSGGGADTQYF
abundance: .; j_gene: TRBJ2-3; v_gene: TRBV29-1; d_gene: TRBD2; CDR3nt: TGCAGCGTTGAAGGGAGCGGGAGCTCAGATACGCAGTATTTT; CDR3aa: CSVEGSGSSDTQYF
abundance: .; j_gene: TRBJ2-7; v_gene: TRBV10-3; d_gene: TRBD1; CDR3nt: TGTGCCATCAGTAGGGACAGTTTCTACGAGCAGTACTTC; CDR3aa: CAISRDSFYEQYF
abundance: few; j_gene: TRBJ2-6; v_gene: TRBV5-6; d_gene: .; CDR3nt: TGTGCCAGCTCCGGGACATTCGACTCTGGGGCCAACGTCCTGACTTTC; CDR3aa: CASSGTFDSGANVLTF
abundance: .; j_gene: TRBJ1-1; v_gene: TRBV29-1; d_gene: .; CDR3nt: TGCAGCGTTGGGAGACGTCCTGAAGCTTTCTTT; CDR3aa: CSVGRRPEAFF
abundance: .; j_gene: TRBJ2-3; v_gene: TRBV7-2; d_gene: .; CDR3nt: TGTGCCAGCACCTTCGGGGTTGGCACAGATACGCAGTATTTT; CDR3aa: CASTFGVGTDTQYF
abundance: .; j_gene: TRBJ2-3; v_gene: TRBV28; d_gene: .; CDR3nt: TGTGCCAGCAGCGGCCCGGGAGATACGCAGTATTTT; CDR3aa: CASSGPGDTQYF
abundance: few; j_gene: TRBJ1-2; v_gene: TRBV13; d_gene: .; CDR3nt: TGTGCCAGCAGCCGAGGAACCGAGCTCTATGGCTACACCTTC; CDR3aa: CASSRGTELYGYTF
abundance: .; j_gene: TRBJ2-3; v_gene: TRBV5-4; d_gene: .; CDR3nt: TGTGCCAGCAGTCCTCAGGTGGCCACAGATACGCAGTATTTT; CDR3aa: CASSPQVATDTQYF
abundance: .; j_gene: TRBJ2-1; v_gene: TRBV6-6; d_gene: .; CDR3nt: TGTGCCAGCATGTCGGGCAATGAGCAGTTCTTC; CDR3aa: CASMSGNEQFF
abundance: .; j_gene: TRBJ2-4; v_gene: TRBV10-1; d_gene: .; CDR3nt: TGCGCCAGCAGTGAGTCGTTAGGGGCTCAGTACTTC; CDR3aa: CASSESLGAQYF
abundance: .; j_gene: TRBJ1-3; v_gene: TRBV28; d_gene: .; CDR3nt: TGTGCCAGCAGACGAGGGCCTGGAAACACCATATATTTT; CDR3aa: CASRRGPGNTIYF
abundance: .; j_gene: TRBJ2-5; v_gene: TRBV5-1; d_gene: TRBD2; CDR3nt: TGCGCCAGCAGCTCGGGACTAGCGGGAGCAGAGACCCAGTACTTC; CDR3aa: CASSSGLAGAETQYF
abundance: .; j_gene: TRBJ1-5; v_gene: TRBV19; d_gene: TRBD1; CDR3nt: TGTGCCAGTAGTATCGACAGGGGGCAGGAGCCCCAGCATTTT; CDR3aa: CASSIDRGQEPQHF
abundance: .; j_gene: TRBJ2-2; v_gene: TRBV27; d_gene: TRBD2; CDR3nt: TGTGCCAGCAGTCGGACGGGAGGCACCGGGGAGCTGTTTTTT; CDR3aa: CASSRTGGTGELFF